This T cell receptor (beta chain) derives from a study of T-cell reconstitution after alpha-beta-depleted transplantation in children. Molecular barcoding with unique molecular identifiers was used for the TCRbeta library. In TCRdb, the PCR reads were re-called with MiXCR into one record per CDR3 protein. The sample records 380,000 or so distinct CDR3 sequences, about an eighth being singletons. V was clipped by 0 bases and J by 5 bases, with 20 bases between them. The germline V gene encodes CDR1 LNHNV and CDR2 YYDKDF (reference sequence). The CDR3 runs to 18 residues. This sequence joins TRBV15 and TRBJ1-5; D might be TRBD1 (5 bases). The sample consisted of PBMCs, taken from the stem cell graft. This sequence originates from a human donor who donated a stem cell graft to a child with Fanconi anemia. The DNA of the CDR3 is TGTGCCACCAGCAGAGATCACGGAGTCGAAGGAGGGGATCAGCCCCAGCATTTT. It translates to CATSRDHGVEGGDQPQHF.